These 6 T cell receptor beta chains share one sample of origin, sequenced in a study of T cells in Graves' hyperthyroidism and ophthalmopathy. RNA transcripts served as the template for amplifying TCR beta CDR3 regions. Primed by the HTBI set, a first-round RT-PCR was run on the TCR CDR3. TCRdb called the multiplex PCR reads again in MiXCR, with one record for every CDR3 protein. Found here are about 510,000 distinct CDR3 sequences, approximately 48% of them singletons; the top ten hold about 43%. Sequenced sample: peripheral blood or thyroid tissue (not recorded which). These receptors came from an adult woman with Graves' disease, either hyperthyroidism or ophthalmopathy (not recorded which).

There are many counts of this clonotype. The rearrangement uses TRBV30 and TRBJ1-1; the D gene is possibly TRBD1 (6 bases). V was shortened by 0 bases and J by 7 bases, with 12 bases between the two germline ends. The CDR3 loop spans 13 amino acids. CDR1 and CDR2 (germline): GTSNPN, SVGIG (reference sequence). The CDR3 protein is CAWSVQRTDEAFF. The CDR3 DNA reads TGTGCCTGGAGTGTACAGAGGACAGATGAAGCTTTCTTT.

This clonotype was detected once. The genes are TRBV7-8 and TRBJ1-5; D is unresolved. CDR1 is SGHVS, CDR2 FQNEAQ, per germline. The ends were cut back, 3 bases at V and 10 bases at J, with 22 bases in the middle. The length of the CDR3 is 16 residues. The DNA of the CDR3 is TGTGCCAGCAGCTTCTACGGCCCAGCCAAAAACCAACCCCAGCATTTT. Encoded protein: CASSFYGPAKNQPQHF.

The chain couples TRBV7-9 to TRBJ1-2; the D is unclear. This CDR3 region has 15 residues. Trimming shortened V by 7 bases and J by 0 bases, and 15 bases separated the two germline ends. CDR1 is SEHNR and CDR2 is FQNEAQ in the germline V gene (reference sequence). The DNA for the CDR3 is TGTGCCAGCATAGCCAGGACTCTAGCTAACTATGGCTACACCTTC. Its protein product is CASIARTLANYGYTF. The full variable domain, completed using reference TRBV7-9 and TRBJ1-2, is DTGVSQNPRHKITKRGQNVTFRCDPISEHNRLYWYRQTLGQGPEFLTYFQNEAQLEKSRLLSDRFSAERPKGSFSTLEIQRTEQGDSAMYLCASIARTLANYGYTFGSGTRLTVV.

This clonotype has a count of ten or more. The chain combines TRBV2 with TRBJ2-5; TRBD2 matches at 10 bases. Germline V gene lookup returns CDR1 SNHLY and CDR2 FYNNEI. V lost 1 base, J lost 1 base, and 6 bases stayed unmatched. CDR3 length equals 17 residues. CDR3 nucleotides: TGTGCCAGCAGTGAAGGGGTAGCGGGAGGTCCCCAAGAGACCCAGTACTTC. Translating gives CASSEGVAGGPQETQYF.

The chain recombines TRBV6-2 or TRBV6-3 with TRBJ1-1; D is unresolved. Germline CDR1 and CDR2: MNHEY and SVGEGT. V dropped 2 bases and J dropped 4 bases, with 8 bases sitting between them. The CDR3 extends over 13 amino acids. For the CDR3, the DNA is TGTGCCAGCAGTTACACCAGGCTCACTGAAGCTTTCTTT. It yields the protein CASSYTRLTEAFF.

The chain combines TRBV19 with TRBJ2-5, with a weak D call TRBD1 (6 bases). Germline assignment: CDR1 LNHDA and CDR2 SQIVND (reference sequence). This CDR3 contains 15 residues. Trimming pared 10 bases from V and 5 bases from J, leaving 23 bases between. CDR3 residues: CATIRTGTPGETQYF. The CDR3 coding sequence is TGTGCCACTATCCGCACCGGGACACCGGGGGAGACCCAGTACTTC.